This TCR beta chain derives from a study of T-cell reconstitution after alpha-beta-depleted transplantation in children. Notes on the study in general: Diversity of TCRbeta at day 60 was high in some patients, arising from surviving recipient T cells and thymic progenitors. Newly made T cells mostly supplied T-cell counts and diversity one year after transplant. The study reportedly traced alpha-beta T cells about two months after transplant to several hundred expanded graft clones.

Preparation of the TCRbeta library was carried out with unique molecular identifiers. MiXCR, applied by TCRdb to the PCR reads, yields one record per CDR3 protein. The sample includes 240,000 or so distinct CDR3 sequences, approximately 8% of them seen just once. This clonotype was observed at least ten times. Its antigen is unknown. This TCR derives from a male patient between 5 and 17 years old who had a stem cell transplant for acute lymphoblastic leukemia, so the T cells may come from the graft donor. This material consisted of PBMCs, mostly from graft donor cells, taken 180 days after TCRalphabeta/CD19-depleted stem cell transplant.

CDR3 sequence: CASTGTNTGELFF. In nucleotides, the CDR3 is TGTGCCAGCACAGGGACTAACACCGGGGAGCTGTTTTTT. This chain uses TRBV7-9 with TRBJ2-2, with D maybe TRBD2 (6 bases). The germline V and J ends were trimmed by 7 bases and 2 bases, with 8 bases remaining between them. This CDR3 is 13 amino acids long. Germline values: CDR1 SEHNR, CDR2 FQNEAQ (reference sequence).